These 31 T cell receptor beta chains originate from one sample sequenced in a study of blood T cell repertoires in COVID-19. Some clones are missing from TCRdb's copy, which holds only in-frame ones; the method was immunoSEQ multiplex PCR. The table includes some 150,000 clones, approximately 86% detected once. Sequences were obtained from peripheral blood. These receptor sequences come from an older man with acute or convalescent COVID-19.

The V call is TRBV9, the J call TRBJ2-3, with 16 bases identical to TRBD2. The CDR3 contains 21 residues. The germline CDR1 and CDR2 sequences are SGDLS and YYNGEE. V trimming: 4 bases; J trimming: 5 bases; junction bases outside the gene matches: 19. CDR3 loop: CASSLRDRGTSGRAGRDTQYF. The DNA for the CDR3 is TGTGCCAGCAGCCTCCGGGACCGAGGGACTAGCGGGAGGGCCGGGAGAGATACGCAGTATTTT. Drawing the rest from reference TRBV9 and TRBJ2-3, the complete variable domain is DSGVTQTPKHLITATGQRVTLRCSPRSGDLSVYWYQQSLDQGLQFLIQYYNGEERAKGNILERFSAQQFPDLHSELNLSSLELGDSALYFCASSLRDRGTSGRAGRDTQYFGPGTRLTVL.

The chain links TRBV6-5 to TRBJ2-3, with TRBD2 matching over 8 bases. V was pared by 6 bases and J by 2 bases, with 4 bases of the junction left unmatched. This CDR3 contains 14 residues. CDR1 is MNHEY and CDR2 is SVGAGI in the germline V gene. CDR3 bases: TGTGCCAGCAGCCCGGGAGGGCCCACAGATACGCAGTATTTT. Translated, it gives CASSPGGPTDTQYF.

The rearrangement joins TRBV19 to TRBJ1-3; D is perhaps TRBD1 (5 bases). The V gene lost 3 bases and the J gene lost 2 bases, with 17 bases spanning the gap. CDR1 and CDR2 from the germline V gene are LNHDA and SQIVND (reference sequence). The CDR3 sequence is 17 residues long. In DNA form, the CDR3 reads TGTGCCAGTAGTATTCTTGACAGCCCAGAAACTGGAAACACCATATATTTT. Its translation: CASSILDSPETGNTIYF.

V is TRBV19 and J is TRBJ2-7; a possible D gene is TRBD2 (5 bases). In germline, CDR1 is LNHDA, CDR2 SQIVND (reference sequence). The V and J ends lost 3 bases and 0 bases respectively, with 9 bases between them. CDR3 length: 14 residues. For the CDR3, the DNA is TGTGCCAGTAGTATGGACGGGAACTCCTACGAGCAGTACTTC. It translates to CASSMDGNSYEQYF.

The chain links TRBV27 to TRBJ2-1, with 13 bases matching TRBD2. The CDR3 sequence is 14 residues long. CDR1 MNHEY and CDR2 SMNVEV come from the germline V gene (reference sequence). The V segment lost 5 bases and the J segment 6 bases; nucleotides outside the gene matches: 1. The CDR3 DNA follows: TGTGCCAGCAGTGGACTAGCGGGAGTCAATGAGCAGTTCTTC. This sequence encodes CASSGLAGVNEQFF.

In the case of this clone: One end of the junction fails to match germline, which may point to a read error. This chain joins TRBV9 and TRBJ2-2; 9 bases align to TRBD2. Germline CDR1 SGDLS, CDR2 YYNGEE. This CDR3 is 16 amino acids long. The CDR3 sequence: CASSVVAGEFSGELFF. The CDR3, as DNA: TGTGCCAGTAGCGTAGTAGCGGGAGAATTCTCCGGGGAGCTGTTTTTT. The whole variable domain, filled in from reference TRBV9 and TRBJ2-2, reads DSGVTQTPKHLITATGQRVTLRCSPRSGDLSVYWYQQSLDQGLQFLIQYYNGEERAKGNILERFSAQQFPDLHSELNLSSLELGDSALYFCASSVVAGEFSGELFFGEGSRLTVL.

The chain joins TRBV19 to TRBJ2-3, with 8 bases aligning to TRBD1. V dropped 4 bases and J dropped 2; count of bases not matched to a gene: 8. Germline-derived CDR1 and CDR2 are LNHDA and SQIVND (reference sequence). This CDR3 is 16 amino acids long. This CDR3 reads CASSTDRGPYTDTQYF. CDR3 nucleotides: TGTGCCAGTAGTACCGACAGGGGTCCATACACAGATACGCAGTATTTT. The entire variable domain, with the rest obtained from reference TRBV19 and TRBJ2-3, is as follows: DGGITQSPKYLFRKEGQNVTLSCEQNLNHDAMYWYRQDPGQGLRLIYYSQIVNDFQKGDIAEGYSVSREKKESFPLTVTSAQKNPTAFYLCASSTDRGPYTDTQYFGPGTRLTVL.

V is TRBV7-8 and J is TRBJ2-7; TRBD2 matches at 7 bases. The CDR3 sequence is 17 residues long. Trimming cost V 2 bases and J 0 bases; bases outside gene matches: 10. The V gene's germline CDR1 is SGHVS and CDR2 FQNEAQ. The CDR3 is CASSLLFSGSSSYEQYF. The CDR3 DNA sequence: TGTGCCAGCAGCTTATTATTTAGCGGGTCAAGCTCCTACGAGCAGTACTTC.

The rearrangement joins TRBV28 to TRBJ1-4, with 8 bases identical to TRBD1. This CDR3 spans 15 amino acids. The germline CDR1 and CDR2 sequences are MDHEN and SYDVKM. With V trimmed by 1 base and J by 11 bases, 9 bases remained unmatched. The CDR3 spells CASSLSGQGDRKLFF. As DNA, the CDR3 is TGTGCCAGCAGTTTATCAGGACAGGGTGATCGGAAACTGTTTTTT.

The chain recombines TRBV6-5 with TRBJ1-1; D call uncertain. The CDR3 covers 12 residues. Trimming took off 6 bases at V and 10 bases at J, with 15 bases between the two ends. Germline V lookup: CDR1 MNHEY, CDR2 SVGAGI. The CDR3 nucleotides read TGTGCCAGCAGCCATACTACCGCCACAGCTTTCTTT. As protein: CASSHTTATAFF.

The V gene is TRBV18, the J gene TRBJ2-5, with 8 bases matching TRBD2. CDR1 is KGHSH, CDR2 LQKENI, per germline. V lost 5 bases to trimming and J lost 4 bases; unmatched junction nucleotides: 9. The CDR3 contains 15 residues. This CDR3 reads CASSSRGGAGETQYF. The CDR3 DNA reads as TGTGCCAGCTCATCCCGGGGGGGCGCAGGAGAGACCCAGTACTTC. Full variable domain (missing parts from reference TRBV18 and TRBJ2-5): NAGVMQNPRHLVRRRGQEARLRCSPMKGHSHVYWYRQLPEEGLKFMVYLQKENIIDESGMPKERFSAEFPKEGPSILRIQQVVRGDSAAYFCASSSRGGAGETQYFGPGTRLLVL.

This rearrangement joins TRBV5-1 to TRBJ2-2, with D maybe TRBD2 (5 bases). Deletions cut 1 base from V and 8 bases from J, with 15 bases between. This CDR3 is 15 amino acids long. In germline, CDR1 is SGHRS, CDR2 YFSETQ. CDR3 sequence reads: CASSLLLANSGELFF. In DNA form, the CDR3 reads TGCGCCAGCAGCTTGCTCTTAGCGAATTCGGGGGAGCTGTTTTTT.

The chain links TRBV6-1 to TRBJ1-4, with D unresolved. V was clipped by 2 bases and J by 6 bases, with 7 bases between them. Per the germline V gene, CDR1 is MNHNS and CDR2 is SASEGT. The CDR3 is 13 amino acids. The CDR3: CASSELAHEKLFF. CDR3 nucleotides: TGTGCCAGCAGTGAATTGGCCCATGAAAAACTGTTTTTT.

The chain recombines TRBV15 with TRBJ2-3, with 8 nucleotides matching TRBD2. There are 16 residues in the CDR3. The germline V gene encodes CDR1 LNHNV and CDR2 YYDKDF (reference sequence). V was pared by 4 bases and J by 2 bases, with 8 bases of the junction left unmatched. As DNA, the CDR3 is TGTGCCACCAGCACTACTAGCGGCCCTTTCACAGATACGCAGTATTTT. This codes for CATSTTSGPFTDTQYF.

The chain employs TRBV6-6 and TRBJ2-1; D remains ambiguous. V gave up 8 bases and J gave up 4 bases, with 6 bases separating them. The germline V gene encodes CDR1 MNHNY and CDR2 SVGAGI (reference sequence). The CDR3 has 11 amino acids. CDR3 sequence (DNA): TGTGCCAGCTGGCATTACAATGAGCAGTTCTTC. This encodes CASWHYNEQFF.

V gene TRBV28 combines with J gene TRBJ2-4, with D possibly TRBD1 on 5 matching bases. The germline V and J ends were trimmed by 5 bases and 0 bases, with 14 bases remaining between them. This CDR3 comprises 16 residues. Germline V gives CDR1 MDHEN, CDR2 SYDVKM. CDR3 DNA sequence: TGTGCCAGCAGTCCCGACAGCGTACTAGCCAAAAACATTCAGTACTTC. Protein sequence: CASSPDSVLAKNIQYF.

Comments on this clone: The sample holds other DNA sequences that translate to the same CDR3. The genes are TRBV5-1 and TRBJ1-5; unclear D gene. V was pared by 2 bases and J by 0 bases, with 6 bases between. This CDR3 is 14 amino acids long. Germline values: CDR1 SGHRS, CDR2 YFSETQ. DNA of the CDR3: TGCGCCAGCAGCTTAGACTCTAGCAATCAGCCCCAGCATTTT. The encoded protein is CASSLDSSNQPQHF. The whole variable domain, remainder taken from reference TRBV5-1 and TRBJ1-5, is KAGVTQTPRYLIKTRGQQVTLSCSPISGHRSVSWYQQTPGQGLQFLFEYFSETQRNKGNFPGRFSGRQFSNSRSEMNVSTLELGDSALYLCASSLDSSNQPQHFGDGTRLSIL.

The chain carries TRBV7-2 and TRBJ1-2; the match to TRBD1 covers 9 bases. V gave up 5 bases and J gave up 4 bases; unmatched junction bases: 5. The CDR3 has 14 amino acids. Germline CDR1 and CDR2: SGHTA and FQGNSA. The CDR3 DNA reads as TGTGCCAGCAGCACAGGGGGCGCGAGCTATGGCTACACCTTC. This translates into CASSTGGASYGYTF.

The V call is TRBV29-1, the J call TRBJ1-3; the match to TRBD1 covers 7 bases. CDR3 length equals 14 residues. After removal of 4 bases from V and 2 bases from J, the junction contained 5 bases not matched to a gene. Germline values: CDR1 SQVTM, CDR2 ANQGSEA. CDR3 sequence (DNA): TGCAGCGTTGCCCCCACAGGGGCTGGAAACACCATATATTTT. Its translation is CSVAPTGAGNTIYF.

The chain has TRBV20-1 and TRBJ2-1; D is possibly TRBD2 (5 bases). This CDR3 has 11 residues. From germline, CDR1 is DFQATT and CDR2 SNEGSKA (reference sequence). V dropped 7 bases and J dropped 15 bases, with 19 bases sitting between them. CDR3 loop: CSGDLGVGRFF. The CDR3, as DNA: TGCAGTGGAGACCTGGGAGTCGGGCGGTTCTTC.

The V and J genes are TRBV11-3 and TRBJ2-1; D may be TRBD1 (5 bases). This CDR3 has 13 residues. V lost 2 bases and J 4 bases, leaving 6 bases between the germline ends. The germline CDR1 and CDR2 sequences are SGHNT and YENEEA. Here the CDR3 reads CASSLNRYNEQFF. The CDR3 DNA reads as TGTGCCAGCAGCTTAAACAGGTACAATGAGCAGTTCTTC. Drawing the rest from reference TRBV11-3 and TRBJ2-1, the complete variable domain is EAGVVQSPRYKIIEKKQPVAFWCNPISGHNTLYWYLQNLGQGPELLIRYENEEAVDDSQLPKDRFSAERLKGVDSTLKIQPAELGDSAVYLCASSLNRYNEQFFGPGTRLTVL.

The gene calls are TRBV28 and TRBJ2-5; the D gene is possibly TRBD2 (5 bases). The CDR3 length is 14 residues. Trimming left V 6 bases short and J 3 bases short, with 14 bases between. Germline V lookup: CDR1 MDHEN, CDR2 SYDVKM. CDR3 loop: CASRPRDWEETQYF. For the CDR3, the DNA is TGTGCCAGCAGGCCCCGGGATTGGGAAGAGACCCAGTACTTC.

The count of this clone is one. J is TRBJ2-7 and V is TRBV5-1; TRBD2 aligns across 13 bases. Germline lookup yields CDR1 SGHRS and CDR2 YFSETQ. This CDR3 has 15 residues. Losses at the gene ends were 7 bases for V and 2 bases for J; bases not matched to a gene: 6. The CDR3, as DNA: TGCGCCAGCTCGGGACTAGCGGGAAACACCTACGAGCAGTACTTC. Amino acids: CASSGLAGNTYEQYF.

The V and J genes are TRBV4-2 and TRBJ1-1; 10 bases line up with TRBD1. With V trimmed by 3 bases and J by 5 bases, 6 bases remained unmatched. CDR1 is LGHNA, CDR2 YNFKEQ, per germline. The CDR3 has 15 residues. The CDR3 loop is CASSQTDRGETEAFF. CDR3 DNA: TGTGCCAGCAGCCAGACGGACAGGGGGGAGACTGAAGCTTTCTTT.

Here the CDR3 DNA reads TGTGCCAGCAAGTCCGGGACAGGGGACACCGGGGAGCTGTTTTTT. This codes for CASKSGTGDTGELFF. This chain connects TRBV7-8 to TRBJ2-2, with 10 bases identical to TRBD1. Germline V gene lookup returns CDR1 SGHVS and CDR2 FQNEAQ. With 7 bases clipped from V and 3 bases from J, the junction kept 5 bases outside the gene matches. The CDR3 has 15 residues.

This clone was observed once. The CDR3: CASSARQGAMIETQYF. CDR3 in DNA: TGTGCCAGCAGCGCAAGACAGGGGGCGATGATAGAGACCCAGTACTTC. The chain recombines TRBV9 with TRBJ2-5; TRBD1 matches 10 bases. The germline V gene encodes CDR1 SGDLS and CDR2 YYNGEE. Germline trimming cut 3 bases from V and 4 bases from J; bases unmatched to any gene: 9. This CDR3 has 16 residues.

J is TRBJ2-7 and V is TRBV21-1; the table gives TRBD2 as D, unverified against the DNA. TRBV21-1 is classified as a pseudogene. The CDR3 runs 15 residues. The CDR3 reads CASSRPGTRFYEQYF. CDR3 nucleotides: TGTGCCAGCAGCCGGCCCGGGACTAGATTCTACGAGCAGTACTTC.

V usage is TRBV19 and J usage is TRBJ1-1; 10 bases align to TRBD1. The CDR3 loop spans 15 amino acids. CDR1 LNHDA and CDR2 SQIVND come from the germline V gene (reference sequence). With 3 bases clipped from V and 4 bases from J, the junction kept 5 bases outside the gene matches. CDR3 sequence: CASSILGTGATEAFF. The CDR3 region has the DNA TGTGCCAGTAGTATTCTTGGGACAGGGGCCACTGAAGCTTTCTTT.

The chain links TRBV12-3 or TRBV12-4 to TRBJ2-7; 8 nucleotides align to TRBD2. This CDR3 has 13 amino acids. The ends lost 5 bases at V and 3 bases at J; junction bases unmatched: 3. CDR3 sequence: CASSKRESYEQYF. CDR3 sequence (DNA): TGTGCCAGCAGTAAGCGGGAGAGCTACGAGCAGTACTTC.

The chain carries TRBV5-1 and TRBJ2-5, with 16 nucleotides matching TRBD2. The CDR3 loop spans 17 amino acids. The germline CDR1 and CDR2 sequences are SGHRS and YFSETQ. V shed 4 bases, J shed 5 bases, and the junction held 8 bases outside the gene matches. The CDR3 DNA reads TGCGCCAGCAGCCTAGGGACTAGCGGGAGGGCCGGGGAGACCCAGTACTTC. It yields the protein CASSLGTSGRAGETQYF.

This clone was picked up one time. Written as DNA, the CDR3 is TGTGCCAGCTCACCACTCACTAGCGGGTGGGATGAGCAGTTCTTC. It translates to CASSPLTSGWDEQFF. The chain is built from TRBV18 and TRBJ2-1, with 9 bases matching TRBD2. Trimming cost V 1 base and J 8 bases; bases outside gene matches: 6. Germline V gene lookup returns CDR1 KGHSH and CDR2 LQKENI. The CDR3 runs 15 residues.